This T cell receptor (beta chain) was observed in a study of radiation and T cells in renal cell carcinoma. Trimming took 6 bases from V and 6 from J; bases not matched to a gene: 8. The CDR3 is 14 amino acids. Germline V CDR1 and CDR2: MGHRA, YSYEKL. The time point was: baseline pretreatment blood. Treatment given: 15 Gy SBRT to primary tumor, nephrectomy 4 weeks later. Radiation-treated patients gave blood at baseline, week 2 and week 4. This renal cell carcinoma was of the clear cell type. Sequencing used immunoSEQ multiplex PCR; TCRdb keeps in-frame clones, though not all of them. The table has tens of thousands of clones, roughly three quarters seen once.

The origin of this receptor is a man between 60 and 70 years old with renal cell carcinoma. The chain carries TRBV4-1 and TRBJ2-5, with 9 bases aligning to TRBD1. The sample in question was blood, obtained from a patient whose treatment included radiotherapy and nephrectomy. The CDR3 region is CASSPDRGSKTQYF. Written as DNA, the CDR3 is TGCGCCAGCAGTCCGGACAGGGGATCCAAGACCCAGTACTTC.